The 10 T cell receptor beta chains presented below share a single source sample, sequenced in a study of cytomegalovirus exposure and HLA in healthy donors. The PCR made use of 60 Vbeta and 13 Jbeta primers. Some clones are missing from TCRdb's copy, which holds only in-frame ones; the method was immunoSEQ multiplex PCR. The sample records about 210,000 clones, around nine tenths being singletons. Sequencing was performed on PBMCs. Receptor source: a woman under 40 in good health and CMV-seronegative.

This chain uses TRBV9 with TRBJ2-3; possible D gene TRBD1, 7 bases. V gave up 3 bases and J gave up 6 bases, with 14 bases separating them. This CDR3 spans 14 amino acids. CDR1 and CDR2 from the germline V gene are SGDLS and YYNGEE. The CDR3 DNA follows: TGTGCCAGCAGCGCCAATTCAGGGGGGGATACGCAGTATTTT. This codes for CASSANSGGDTQYF.

This chain links TRBV7-9 with TRBJ2-5; no clear D. The CDR3 covers 13 residues. CDR1 and CDR2 from the germline V gene are SEHNR and FQNEAQ (reference sequence). Between the trimmed V and J ends, which lost 5 bases and 3 bases, there was a span of 10 bases. The CDR3 loop is CASSQNPEETQYF. In DNA form, the CDR3 reads TGTGCCAGCAGCCAGAACCCAGAAGAGACCCAGTACTTC.

This chain uses TRBV5-1 with TRBJ2-1; 9 nucleotides match TRBD2. Germline CDR1 SGHRS, CDR2 YFSETQ. This CDR3 is 15 amino acids long. The ends lost 2 bases at V and 10 bases at J; junction bases unmatched: 10. This chain's CDR3 is CASSLSLAGVNEQFF. The CDR3 DNA reads TGCGCCAGCAGCTTAAGTTTAGCGGGGGTAAACGAGCAGTTCTTC.

This chain uses TRBV5-1 with TRBJ2-3, with D possibly TRBD2 on 6 matching bases. This CDR3 is 14 amino acids long. With 0 bases removed from V and 3 bases from J, the gap between germline ends came to 8 bases. The V gene's germline CDR1 is SGHRS and CDR2 YFSETQ. The CDR3 spells CASSLELATDTQYF. DNA of the CDR3: TGCGCCAGCAGCTTGGAGCTAGCGACAGATACGCAGTATTTT.

The chain joins TRBV10-3 to TRBJ1-1, with 7 bases fitting TRBD1. CDR3 size: 16 residues. Germline V gives CDR1 ENHRY, CDR2 SYGVKD. Unmatched junction bases numbered 11, after V lost 7 bases and J lost 0 bases. In DNA form, the CDR3 reads TGTGCCATCACCCCCGGAGGGGGCAGAGTGAACACTGAAGCTTTCTTT. As protein: CAITPGGGRVNTEAFF.

V usage is TRBV29-1 and J usage is TRBJ2-3; D perhaps matches TRBD1 (6 bases). Trimming took 3 bases from V and 4 from J, leaving 20 bases between them. The CDR3 runs 16 residues. Germline assignment: CDR1 SQVTM and CDR2 ANQGSEA. CDR3 amino acids: CSVEVPGARPPDTQYF. CDR3 nucleotide sequence: TGCAGCGTTGAGGTACCAGGGGCTAGACCCCCAGATACGCAGTATTTT.

The J gene is TRBJ1-1, the V gene TRBV5-1; D is possibly TRBD1 (6 bases). In germline, CDR1 is SGHRS, CDR2 YFSETQ. The CDR3 loop spans 13 amino acids. Trimming removed 4 bases at V and 7 bases at J, with 14 bases between. CDR3 protein: CASSLMGHSEAFF. For the CDR3, the DNA is TGCGCCAGCAGCCTAATGGGACACAGTGAAGCTTTCTTT.

The rearrangement links TRBV10-1 to TRBJ2-7, with D possibly matching TRBD1 (7 bases). The CDR3 runs to 14 residues. The germline V gene encodes CDR1 WNHNN and CDR2 SYGVQD (reference sequence). V was clipped by 10 bases and J by 0 bases, with 16 bases between them. CDR3 DNA sequence: TGCGCCACCAGGAGGGACAGAGACTCCTACGAGCAGTACTTC. The encoded protein is CATRRDRDSYEQYF.

J is TRBJ1-2 and V is TRBV28, with 12 positions matching TRBD1. V lost 6 bases, J lost 5 bases, and 4 bases stayed unmatched. Germline V gives CDR1 MDHEN, CDR2 SYDVKM. The CDR3 consists of 14 residues. The CDR3 is CASSRDRGLYGYTF. The CDR3 nucleotides read TGTGCCAGCAGCCGGGACAGGGGGCTTTATGGCTACACCTTC.

The V and J genes are TRBV4-2 and TRBJ2-2, with TRBD1 as a possible D gene (6 bases). The length of the CDR3 is 17 residues. V lost 4 bases and J lost 5, with 20 bases in between. In germline, CDR1 is LGHNA, CDR2 YNFKEQ. CDR3 in DNA: TGTGCCAGCAGCCTAGCAGGGGCCTTCGTCACAACCGGGGAGCTGTTTTTT. Its translation: CASSLAGAFVTTGELFF.